This paragraph covers one T cell receptor (beta chain) sequence. This sample was taken from a study of monozygotic twins with inflammatory bowel disease. Eight reactions per sample, run separately, yielded cDNA. For each CDR3 protein, TCRdb gives one entry from its re-call of the 5' RACE reads, without DNA. In total, the table holds some 400,000 distinct CDR3 sequences. There are 14 residues in the CDR3. Germline values: CDR1 SGHVS, CDR2 FNYEAQ. The material sequenced was blood. This clonotype originated in a human donor with ulcerative colitis or Crohn's disease, or a healthy co-twin of an affected twin (not recorded which). The genes are TRBV7-6 and TRBJ2-1; checking the TCRdb D call of TRBD1 is not possible without DNA. This chain's CDR3 is CASNSQATLDRLFF.